Detailed here is one TCR beta chain. Assay used: immunoSEQ multiplex PCR; TCRdb lists only in-frame clones, some missing. The sample yields 34,000 or so clones, about nine tenths seen once. The sample originates from a study of blood T cell repertoires in COVID-19. Background on the study: Material from acute and convalescent COVID-19 was sourced from the United States, Italy and Spain.

Specimen: peripheral blood. This TCR was recovered from a man in his forties or fifties with active or convalescent COVID-19.

In DNA, the CDR3 is TGTGCCAGCATACCACAGGGCTCTGGAAACACCATATATTTT. This encodes CASIPQGSGNTIYF. This sequence joins TRBV28 and TRBJ1-3, with D maybe TRBD1 (6 bases). Trimming pared 7 bases from V and 0 bases from J, leaving 10 bases between. Germline V gives CDR1 MDHEN, CDR2 SYDVKM. The length of the CDR3 is 14 residues.